This entry lists 29 T cell receptor beta chains sequenced from one sample in a study of T cell repertoires in cytomegalovirus infection. TCRdb redid the calling of the reads with MiXCR, one entry per CDR3 protein. The table lists approximately 910,000 distinct CDR3 sequences, roughly 31% of them singletons. These receptors are not linked to any known antigen. Material: cultured CD8+ T cells from PBMCs, obtained from culture after CMV antigen stimulation. The receptors come from a human donor in good health (CMV status not recorded). Some clones in this sample may be carry-over from other donors' samples.

V usage is TRBV7-2 and J usage is TRBJ2-1, with 8 positions matching TRBD2. The J segment lost 7 bases and the V segment lost 2 bases, leaving 10 bases of the junction unmatched. The length of the CDR3 is 16 residues. Germline V gene data show CDR1 as SGHTA and CDR2 as FQGNSA. The CDR3 reads CASSLWVSGVGNEQFF. CDR3 sequence (DNA): TGTGCCAGCAGCTTATGGGTTAGCGGGGTGGGGAATGAGCAGTTCTTC. The whole variable domain, remainder taken from reference TRBV7-2 and TRBJ2-1, is GAGVSQSPSNKVTEKGKDVELRCDPISGHTALYWYRQSLGQGLEFLIYFQGNSAPDKSGLPSDRFSAERTGGSVSTLTIQRTQQEDSAVYLCASSLWVSGVGNEQFFGPGTRLTVL.

This sequence joins TRBV6-1 and TRBJ1-6, with 7 bases matching TRBD1. Germline V CDR1 and CDR2: MNHNS, SASEGT. V lost 5 bases, J lost 14 bases, and 18 bases stayed unmatched. This CDR3 contains 16 residues. The CDR3 nucleotides read TGTGCCAGCAGTCTACGACAGGGCGGCCTATTTGATTCCCTCCACTTT. It codes for CASSLRQGGLFDSLHF.

This clonotype has only a few counts. The chain joins TRBV11-3 to TRBJ1-1; 7 bases align to TRBD1. This CDR3 comprises 17 residues. Per the germline V gene, CDR1 is SGHNT and CDR2 is YENEEA. V shed 1 base, J shed 3 bases, and the junction held 11 bases outside the gene matches. The chain's CDR3 is CASSLGGITGEDTEAFF. Written as DNA, the CDR3 is TGTGCCAGCAGCTTAGGGGGCATTACAGGGGAGGACACTGAAGCTTTCTTT.

V gene TRBV6-5 combines with J gene TRBJ2-1; 8 bases agree with TRBD2. V lost 1 base to trimming and J lost 2 bases; unmatched junction nucleotides: 7. The CDR3 loop spans 17 amino acids. Germline-derived CDR1 and CDR2 are MNHEY and SVGAGI. The CDR3 reads CASSYYPGGDAYNEQFF. As DNA, the CDR3 is TGTGCCAGCAGTTACTACCCGGGGGGGGACGCCTACAATGAGCAGTTCTTC.

This clonotype was detected a few times. This chain links TRBV15 with TRBJ2-1; possible D gene TRBD1, 6 bases. The V gene's germline CDR1 is LNHNV and CDR2 YYDKDF (reference sequence). The CDR3 is 17 amino acids. The V and J ends lost 1 base and 7 bases respectively, with 20 bases between them. CDR3 nucleotide sequence: TGTGCCACCAGCAGAGTCCCGGGACAAACGGTGGGGAATGAGCAGTTCTTC. Translation gives CATSRVPGQTVGNEQFF.

This clonotype was counted only a few times. This chain uses TRBV5-4 with TRBJ2-5; D remains unclear. V was trimmed by 4 bases and J by 0 bases, leaving 7 bases between them. The V gene's germline CDR1 is SGHNT and CDR2 YYREEE (reference sequence). The CDR3 sequence is 13 residues long. The CDR3 DNA follows: TGTGCCAGCAGCAGGGTCGACCAAGAGACCCAGTACTTC. It specifies CASSRVDQETQYF.

Many counts were recorded for this clonotype. V and J are TRBV9 and TRBJ2-2, with 9 bases fitting TRBD2. The CDR3 loop spans 16 amino acids. Germline V lookup: CDR1 SGDLS, CDR2 YYNGEE. The J segment lost 1 base and the V segment lost 0 bases, leaving 1 base of the junction unmatched. Here the CDR3 DNA reads TGTGCCAGCAGCGTAGAGCGGGGGGTGAACACCGGGGAGCTGTTTTTT. Amino acids: CASSVERGVNTGELFF.

This chain uses TRBV19 with TRBJ2-4, with a tentative D call TRBD1 (5 bases). Germline V gene data show CDR1 as LNHDA and CDR2 as SQIVND (reference sequence). V lost 2 bases and J lost 2, with 10 bases in between. CDR3 length: 15 residues. This CDR3 reads CASSIFPGPKNIQYF. The CDR3 region has the DNA TGTGCCAGTAGTATATTTCCAGGGCCCAAAAACATTCAGTACTTC.

The genes are TRBV10-3 and TRBJ2-7, with D tentatively TRBD1 or TRBD2 (5 bases each). Trimming removed 4 bases at V and 4 bases at J, with 17 bases between. The CDR3 runs 15 residues. Germline CDR1 reads ENHRY; CDR2 reads SYGVKD. CDR3 amino acids: CAISGGGIPDYEQYV. Written as DNA, the CDR3 is TGTGCCATCAGTGGTGGGGGAATACCCGATTACGAGCAGTACGTC.

The rearrangement uses TRBV27 and TRBJ1-2; maybe TRBD1 (6 bases). Germline lookup yields CDR1 MNHEY and CDR2 SMNVEV (reference sequence). There are 15 residues in the CDR3. With 3 bases removed from V and 6 bases from J, the gap between germline ends came to 17 bases. The CDR3 region is CASSFSPTGGNGYTF. The DNA for the CDR3 is TGTGCCAGCAGTTTCTCGCCGACGGGGGGCAATGGCTACACCTTC.

This clonotype was seen many times. This chain joins TRBV7-2 and TRBJ2-3; the D gene is possibly TRBD1 (6 bases). V shed 5 bases and J shed 4 bases, with 10 bases lying between them. The length of the CDR3 is 13 residues. Germline-derived CDR1 and CDR2 are SGHTA and FQGNSA. This chain's CDR3 is CASSLPGADTQYF. CDR3 in DNA: TGTGCCAGCAGCCTCCCAGGGGCAGATACGCAGTATTTT.

V gene TRBV15 combines with J gene TRBJ2-7; TRBD2 is a possible D gene (6 bases). This CDR3 is built from 16 residues. Trimming pared 1 base from V and 0 bases from J, leaving 13 bases between. Germline V gene data show CDR1 as LNHNV and CDR2 as YYDKDF (reference sequence). CDR3 amino acids: CATSRGVGTYSYEQYV. DNA of the CDR3: TGTGCCACCAGCAGAGGGGTTGGGACTTACTCCTACGAGCAGTACGTC.

In this sample, this clonotype turned up many times. The DNA of the CDR3 is TGTGCCAGCAGCTTACGGAGGGCAGGGGGTCAAGAGACCCAGTACTTC. This gives the protein CASSLRRAGGQETQYF. This rearrangement joins TRBV7-2 to TRBJ2-5; TRBD1 might be the D (7 bases). This CDR3 region has 16 residues. Trimming left V 2 bases short and J 2 bases short, with 15 bases between. The germline CDR1 and CDR2 sequences are SGHTA and FQGNSA.

The gene calls are TRBV12-3 or TRBV12-4 and TRBJ2-7; 9 bases match TRBD1. The CDR3 loop spans 13 amino acids. The V gene end was trimmed by 5 bases and the J gene end by 3 bases; junction bases not matched to a gene: 2. The CDR3 loop reads CASSGQGYYEQYF. DNA of the CDR3: TGTGCCAGCAGTGGACAGGGGTACTACGAGCAGTACTTC.

The rearrangement links TRBV7-7 to TRBJ2-3, with D possibly TRBD1 on 5 matching bases. Germline V gene sequence: CDR1 SSHAT, CDR2 FNYEAQ (reference sequence). Trimming took off 11 bases at V and 0 bases at J, with 12 bases between the two ends. CDR3 size: 13 residues. CDR3 DNA sequence: TGTGCCGTCTGGGGCACTAGCACAGATACGCAGTATTTT. Amino acids: CAVWGTSTDTQYF.

The chain combines TRBV19 with TRBJ2-1, with 11 bases matching TRBD2. Germline-derived CDR1 and CDR2 are LNHDA and SQIVND (reference sequence). This CDR3 is 14 amino acids long. The J segment lost 7 bases and the V segment lost 9 bases, leaving 8 bases of the junction unmatched. The CDR3, as DNA: TGTGCCAGCTGGGGGCTAGCGGGGGGTAATGAGCAGTTCTTC. It specifies CASWGLAGGNEQFF. Complete variable domain (other parts from reference TRBV19 and TRBJ2-1): DGGITQSPKYLFRKEGQNVTLSCEQNLNHDAMYWYRQDPGQGLRLIYYSQIVNDFQKGDIAEGYSVSREKKESFPLTVTSAQKNPTAFYLCASWGLAGGNEQFFGPGTRLTVL.

This clonotype turned up a few times. J is TRBJ1-5 and V is TRBV27; D is perhaps TRBD1 (5 bases). V gave up 6 bases and J gave up 8 bases, with 17 bases separating them. This CDR3 is built from 14 residues. Germline V gene lookup returns CDR1 MNHEY and CDR2 SMNVEV (reference sequence). Here the CDR3 DNA reads TGTGCCAGCAGCCCCACGGGGGTGGACGAGCCCCAGCATTTT. Translating it yields CASSPTGVDEPQHF.

The chain uses TRBV7-2 and TRBJ2-7; D ambiguous. The CDR3 is 12 amino acids. Germline CDR1 reads SGHTA; CDR2 reads FQGNSA. The germline V and J ends were trimmed by 5 bases and 3 bases, with 8 bases remaining between them. CDR3 residues: CASSANNYEQYF. The CDR3 coding sequence is TGTGCCAGCAGCGCGAACAACTACGAGCAGTACTTC.

The V gene is TRBV4-1, the J gene TRBJ2-7, with TRBD2 matching 7 bases. The CDR3 extends over 16 amino acids. With 0 bases clipped from V and 2 bases from J, the junction kept 7 bases outside the gene matches. Germline values: CDR1 MGHRA, CDR2 YSYEKL. CDR3 in amino acids: CASSQDWEGSAYEQYF. Written as DNA, the CDR3 is TGCGCCAGCAGCCAAGATTGGGAGGGATCGGCCTACGAGCAGTACTTC.

This chain links TRBV12-3 or TRBV12-4 with TRBJ1-1; D gene ambiguous. This CDR3 has 13 amino acids. V was shortened by 3 bases and J by 7 bases, with 12 bases between the two germline ends. CDR3 bases: TGTGCCAGCAGTTTCAAGGGTTCCGGTGAAGCTTTCTTT. Translating it yields CASSFKGSGEAFF.

This clonotype was observed a few times. The chain joins TRBV5-6 to TRBJ2-1; D is perhaps TRBD2 (6 bases). With 1 base removed from V and 4 bases from J, the gap between germline ends came to 9 bases. The CDR3 sequence is 14 residues long. CDR1 SGHDT and CDR2 YYEEEE come from the germline V gene. The CDR3 protein is CASSLIGSYNEQFF. CDR3 in DNA: TGTGCCAGCAGCTTGATCGGGAGTTACAATGAGCAGTTCTTC.

This clonotype was seen a few times. The rearrangement links TRBV7-6 to TRBJ1-2, with 7 positions matching TRBD1. The CDR3 contains 17 residues. V shed 1 base and J 0 bases; nucleotides not matched to a gene: 8. Germline V gene lookup returns CDR1 SGHVS and CDR2 FNYEAQ. The CDR3 loop is CASSLDATGNSNYGYTF. DNA for the CDR3: TGTGCCAGCAGCTTAGACGCGACAGGGAATTCTAACTATGGCTACACCTTC. Full variable domain (outside the CDR3, taken from reference TRBV7-6 and TRBJ1-2): GAGVSQSPRYKVTKRGQDVALRCDPISGHVSLYWYRQALGQGPEFLTYFNYEAQQDKSGLPNDRFSAERPEGSISTLTIQRTEQRDSAMYRCASSLDATGNSNYGYTFGSGTRLTVV.

The chain employs TRBV5-1 and TRBJ2-3, with 11 bases fitting TRBD1. CDR3 length equals 16 residues. CDR1 and CDR2 (germline): SGHRS, YFSETQ. The V gene end was trimmed by 3 bases and the J gene end by 2 bases; junction bases not matched to a gene: 5. In DNA, the CDR3 is TGCGCCAGCAGCTCGGAGGACAGGGGGCCCACAGATACGCAGTATTTT. Its protein is CASSSEDRGPTDTQYF. The full variable domain, completed using reference TRBV5-1 and TRBJ2-3, is KAGVTQTPRYLIKTRGQQVTLSCSPISGHRSVSWYQQTPGQGLQFLFEYFSETQRNKGNFPGRFSGRQFSNSRSEMNVSTLELGDSALYLCASSSEDRGPTDTQYFGPGTRLTVL.

V gene TRBV7-6 combines with J gene TRBJ2-6, with 9 nucleotides matching TRBD1. With V trimmed by 6 bases and J by 2 bases, 11 bases remained unmatched. The CDR3 contains 18 residues. Looked up from germline, CDR1 is SGHVS and CDR2 is FNYEAQ. The CDR3 is CASRATGTGSPGANVLTF. CDR3 sequence (DNA): TGTGCCAGCAGGGCTACCGGGACAGGGTCTCCTGGGGCCAACGTCCTGACTTTC. The full variable domain, in which reference TRBV7-6 and TRBJ2-6 provide the parts outside the CDR3, is GAGVSQSPRYKVTKRGQDVALRCDPISGHVSLYWYRQALGQGPEFLTYFNYEAQQDKSGLPNDRFSAERPEGSISTLTIQRTEQRDSAMYRCASRATGTGSPGANVLTFGAGSRLTVL.

The rearrangement joins TRBV6-2 or TRBV6-3 to TRBJ1-2; D possibly corresponds to TRBD1 (5 bases). This CDR3 is built from 14 residues. Germline V gene sequence: CDR1 MNHEY, CDR2 SVGEGT. V lost 6 bases and J 8 bases, leaving 19 bases between the germline ends. DNA of the CDR3: TGTGCCAGCAGCTTGCCCGGACAAGGGTCCGGCTACACCTTC. Translated, it gives CASSLPGQGSGYTF.

As to this clonotype: It may be a read error: a sequence one base away is much more abundant. The chain has TRBV7-6 and TRBJ1-1, with D possibly matching TRBD1 (6 bases). V was pared by 4 bases and J by 0 bases, with 9 bases between. The CDR3 runs to 14 residues. Germline assignment: CDR1 SGHVS and CDR2 FNYEAQ. The DNA of the CDR3 is TGTGCCAGCAGCTCCCGACAGGTGAACACTGAAGCTTTCTTT. Protein sequence: CASSSRQVNTEAFF.

The chain uses TRBV12-3 or TRBV12-4 and TRBJ1-2; D is ambiguous. CDR3 length: 15 residues. The ends were cut back, 1 base at V and 7 bases at J, with 16 bases in the middle. The CDR3 DNA reads as TGTGCCAGCAGTTTAGGGGGTGGGGTGGGCCTTGGCTACACCTTC. Amino acids: CASSLGGGVGLGYTF.

This clonotype has ten or more counts. V and J are TRBV7-6 and TRBJ2-3; D possibly corresponds to TRBD1 (5 bases). Germline assignment: CDR1 SGHVS and CDR2 FNYEAQ. V shed 1 base and J shed 0 bases, with 14 bases lying between them. The CDR3 length is 17 residues. In nucleotides, the CDR3 is TGTGCCAGCAGCTTAGTTACAGGAGCCCCTAGCACAGATACGCAGTATTTT. Protein sequence: CASSLVTGAPSTDTQYF.

This clonotype was detected ten times or more. The chain is built from TRBV27 and TRBJ2-3, with 11 bases matching TRBD1. Germline CDR1 reads MNHEY; CDR2 reads SMNVEV (reference sequence). The CDR3 runs to 14 residues. The V segment lost 5 bases and the J segment 3 bases; nucleotides outside the gene matches: 1. The CDR3 region is CASSGQGATDTQYF. CDR3 nucleotides: TGTGCCAGCAGTGGACAGGGGGCGACAGATACGCAGTATTTT.